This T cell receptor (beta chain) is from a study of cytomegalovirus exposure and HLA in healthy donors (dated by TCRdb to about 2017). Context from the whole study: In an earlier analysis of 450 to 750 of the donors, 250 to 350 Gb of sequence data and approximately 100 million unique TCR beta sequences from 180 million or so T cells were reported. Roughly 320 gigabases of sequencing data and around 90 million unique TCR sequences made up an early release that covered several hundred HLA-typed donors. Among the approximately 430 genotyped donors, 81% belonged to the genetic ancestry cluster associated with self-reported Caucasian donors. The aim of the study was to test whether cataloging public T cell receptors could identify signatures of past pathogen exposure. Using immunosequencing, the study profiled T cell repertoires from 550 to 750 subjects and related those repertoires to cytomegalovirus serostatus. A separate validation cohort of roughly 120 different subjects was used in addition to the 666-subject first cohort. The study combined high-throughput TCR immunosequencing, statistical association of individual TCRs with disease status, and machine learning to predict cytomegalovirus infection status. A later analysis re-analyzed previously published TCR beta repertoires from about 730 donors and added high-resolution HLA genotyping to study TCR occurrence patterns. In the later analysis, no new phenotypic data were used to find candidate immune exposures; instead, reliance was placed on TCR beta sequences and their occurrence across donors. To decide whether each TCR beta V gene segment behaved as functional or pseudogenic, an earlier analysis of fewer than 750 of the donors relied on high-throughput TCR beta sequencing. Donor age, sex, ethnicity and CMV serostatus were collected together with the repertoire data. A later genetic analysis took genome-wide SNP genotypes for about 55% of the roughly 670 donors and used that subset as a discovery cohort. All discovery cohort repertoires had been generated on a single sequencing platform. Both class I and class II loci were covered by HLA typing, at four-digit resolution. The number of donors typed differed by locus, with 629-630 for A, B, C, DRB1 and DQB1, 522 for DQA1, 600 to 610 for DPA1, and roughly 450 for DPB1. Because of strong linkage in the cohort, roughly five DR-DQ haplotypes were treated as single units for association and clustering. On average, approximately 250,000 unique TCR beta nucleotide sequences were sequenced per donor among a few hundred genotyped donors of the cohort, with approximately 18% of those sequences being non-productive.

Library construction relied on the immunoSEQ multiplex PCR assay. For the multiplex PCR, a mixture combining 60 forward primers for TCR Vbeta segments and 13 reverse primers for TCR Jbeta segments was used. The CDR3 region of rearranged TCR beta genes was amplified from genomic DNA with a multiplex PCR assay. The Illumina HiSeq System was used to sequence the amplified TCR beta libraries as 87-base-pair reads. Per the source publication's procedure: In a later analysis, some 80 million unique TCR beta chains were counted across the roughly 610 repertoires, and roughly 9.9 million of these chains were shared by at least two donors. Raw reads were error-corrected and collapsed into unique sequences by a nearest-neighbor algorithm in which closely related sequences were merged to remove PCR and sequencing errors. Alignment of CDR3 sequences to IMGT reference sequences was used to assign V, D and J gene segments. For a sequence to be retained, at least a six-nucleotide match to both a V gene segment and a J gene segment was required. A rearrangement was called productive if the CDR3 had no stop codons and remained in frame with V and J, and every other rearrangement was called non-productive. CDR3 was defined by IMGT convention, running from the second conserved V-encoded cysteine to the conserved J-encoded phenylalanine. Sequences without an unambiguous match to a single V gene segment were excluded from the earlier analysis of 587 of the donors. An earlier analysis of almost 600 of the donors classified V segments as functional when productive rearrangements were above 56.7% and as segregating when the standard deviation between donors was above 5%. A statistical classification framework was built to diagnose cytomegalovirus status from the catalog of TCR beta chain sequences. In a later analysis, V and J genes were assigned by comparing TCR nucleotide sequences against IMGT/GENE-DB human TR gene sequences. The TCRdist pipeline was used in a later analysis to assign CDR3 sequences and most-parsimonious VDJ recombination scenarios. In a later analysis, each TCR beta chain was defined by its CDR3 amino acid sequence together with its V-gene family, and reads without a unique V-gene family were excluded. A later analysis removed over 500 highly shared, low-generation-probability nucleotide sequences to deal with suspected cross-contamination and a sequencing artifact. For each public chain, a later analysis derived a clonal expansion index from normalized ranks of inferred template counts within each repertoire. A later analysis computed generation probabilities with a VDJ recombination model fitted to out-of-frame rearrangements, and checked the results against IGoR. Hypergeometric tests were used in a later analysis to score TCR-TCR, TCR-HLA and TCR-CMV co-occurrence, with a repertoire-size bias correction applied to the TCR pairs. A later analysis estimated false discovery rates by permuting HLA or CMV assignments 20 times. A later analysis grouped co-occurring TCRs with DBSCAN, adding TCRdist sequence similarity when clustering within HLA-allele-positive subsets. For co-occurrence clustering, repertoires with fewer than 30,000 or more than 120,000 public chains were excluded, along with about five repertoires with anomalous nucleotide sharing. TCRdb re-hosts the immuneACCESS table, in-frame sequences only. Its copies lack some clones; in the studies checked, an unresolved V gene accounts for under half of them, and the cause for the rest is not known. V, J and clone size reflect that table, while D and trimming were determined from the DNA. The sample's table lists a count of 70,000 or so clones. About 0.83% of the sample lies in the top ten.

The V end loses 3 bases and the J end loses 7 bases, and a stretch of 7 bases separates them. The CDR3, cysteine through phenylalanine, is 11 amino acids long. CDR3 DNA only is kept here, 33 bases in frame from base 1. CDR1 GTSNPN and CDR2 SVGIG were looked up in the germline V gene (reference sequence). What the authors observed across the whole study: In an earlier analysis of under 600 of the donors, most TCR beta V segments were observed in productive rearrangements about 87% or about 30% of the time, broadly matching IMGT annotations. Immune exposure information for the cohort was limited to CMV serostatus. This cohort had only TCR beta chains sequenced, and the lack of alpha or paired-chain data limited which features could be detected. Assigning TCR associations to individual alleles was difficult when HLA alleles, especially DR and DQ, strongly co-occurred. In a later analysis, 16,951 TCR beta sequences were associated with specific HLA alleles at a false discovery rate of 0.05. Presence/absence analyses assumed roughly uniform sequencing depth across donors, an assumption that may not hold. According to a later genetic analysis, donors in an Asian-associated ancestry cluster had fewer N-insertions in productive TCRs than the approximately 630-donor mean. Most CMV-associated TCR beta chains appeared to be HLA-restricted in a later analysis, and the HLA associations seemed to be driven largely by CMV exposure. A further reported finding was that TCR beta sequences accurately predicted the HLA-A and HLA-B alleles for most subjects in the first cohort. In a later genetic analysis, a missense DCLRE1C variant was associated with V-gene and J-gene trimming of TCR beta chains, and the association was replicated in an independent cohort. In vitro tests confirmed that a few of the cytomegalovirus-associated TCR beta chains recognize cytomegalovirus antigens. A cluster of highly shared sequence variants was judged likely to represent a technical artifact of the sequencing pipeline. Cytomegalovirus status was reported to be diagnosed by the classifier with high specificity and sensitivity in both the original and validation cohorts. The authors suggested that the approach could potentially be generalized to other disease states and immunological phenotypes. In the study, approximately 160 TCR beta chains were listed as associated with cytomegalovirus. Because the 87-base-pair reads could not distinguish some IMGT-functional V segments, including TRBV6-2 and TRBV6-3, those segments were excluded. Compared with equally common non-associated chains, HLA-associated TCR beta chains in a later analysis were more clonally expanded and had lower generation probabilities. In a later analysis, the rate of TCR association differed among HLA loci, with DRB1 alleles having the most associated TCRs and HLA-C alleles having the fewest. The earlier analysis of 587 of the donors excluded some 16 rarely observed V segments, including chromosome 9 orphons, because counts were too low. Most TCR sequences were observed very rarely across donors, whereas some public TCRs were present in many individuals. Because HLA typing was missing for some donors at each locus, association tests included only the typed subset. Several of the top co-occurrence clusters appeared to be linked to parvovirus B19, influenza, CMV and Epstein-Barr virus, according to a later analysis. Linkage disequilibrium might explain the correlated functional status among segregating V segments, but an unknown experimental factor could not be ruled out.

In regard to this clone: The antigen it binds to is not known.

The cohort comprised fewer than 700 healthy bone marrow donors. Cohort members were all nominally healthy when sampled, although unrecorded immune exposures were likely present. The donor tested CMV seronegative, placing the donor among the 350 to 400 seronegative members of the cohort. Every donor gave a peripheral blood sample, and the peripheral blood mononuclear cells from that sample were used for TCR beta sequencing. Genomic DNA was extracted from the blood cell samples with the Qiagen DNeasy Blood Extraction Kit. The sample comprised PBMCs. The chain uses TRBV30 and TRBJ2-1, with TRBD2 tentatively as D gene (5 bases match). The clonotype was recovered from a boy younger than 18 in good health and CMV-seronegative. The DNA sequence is TGTGCCTGGAGCACGGGGAATGAGCAGTTCTTC. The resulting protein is CAWSTGNEQFF.